This T cell receptor (beta chain) emerged from a study of cytomegalovirus exposure and HLA in healthy donors. Germline loops: CDR1 SGHVS, CDR2 FNYEAQ. The CDR3 loop spans 16 amino acids. V was pared by 8 bases and J by 4 bases, with 9 bases of the junction left unmatched. The PCR employed 60 Vbeta primers together with 13 Jbeta primers. Clones were sequenced by immunoSEQ multiplex PCR, and TCRdb holds only the in-frame ones, with some missing. This sample contains around 74,000 clones. V usage is TRBV7-6 and J usage is TRBJ2-6, with 9 bases identical to TRBD2. Sequencing was carried out using PBMCs. This sequence was found in a man aged 50-59 years in good health and CMV-seropositive. CDR3 protein: CASPPSGRKGANVLTF. CDR3 DNA: TGTGCCAGCCCCCCAAGCGGGAGGAAGGGGGCCAACGTCCTGACTTTC. The complete variable domain, with remaining parts taken from reference TRBV7-6 and TRBJ2-6, reads GAGVSQSPRYKVTKRGQDVALRCDPISGHVSLYWYRQALGQGPEFLTYFNYEAQQDKSGLPNDRFSAERPEGSISTLTIQRTEQRDSAMYRCASPPSGRKGANVLTFGAGSRLTVL.